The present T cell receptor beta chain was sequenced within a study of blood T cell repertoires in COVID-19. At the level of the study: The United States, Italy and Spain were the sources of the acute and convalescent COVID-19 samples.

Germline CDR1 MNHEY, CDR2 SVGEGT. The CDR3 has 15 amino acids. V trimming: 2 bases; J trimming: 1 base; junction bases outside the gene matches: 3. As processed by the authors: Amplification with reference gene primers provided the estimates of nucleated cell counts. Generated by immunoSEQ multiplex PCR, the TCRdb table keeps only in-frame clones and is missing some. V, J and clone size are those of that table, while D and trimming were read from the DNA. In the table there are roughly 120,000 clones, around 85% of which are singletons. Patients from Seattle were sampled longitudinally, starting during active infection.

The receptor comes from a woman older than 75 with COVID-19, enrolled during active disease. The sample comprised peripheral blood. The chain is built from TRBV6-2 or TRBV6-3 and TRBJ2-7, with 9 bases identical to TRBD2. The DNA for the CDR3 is TGTGCCAGCAGTTACCGGACTAGCGAATCCTACGAGCAGTACTTC. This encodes CASSYRTSESYEQYF.